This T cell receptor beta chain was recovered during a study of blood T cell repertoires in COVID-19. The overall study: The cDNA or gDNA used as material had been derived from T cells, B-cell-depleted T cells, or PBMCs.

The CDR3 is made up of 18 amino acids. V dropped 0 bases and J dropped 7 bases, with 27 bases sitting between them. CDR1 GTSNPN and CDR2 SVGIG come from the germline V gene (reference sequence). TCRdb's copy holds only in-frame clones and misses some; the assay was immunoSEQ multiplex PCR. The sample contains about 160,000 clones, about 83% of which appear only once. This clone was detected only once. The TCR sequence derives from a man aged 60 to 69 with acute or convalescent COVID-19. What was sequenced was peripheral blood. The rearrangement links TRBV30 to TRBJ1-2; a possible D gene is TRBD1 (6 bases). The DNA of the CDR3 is TGTGCCTGGAGTGTACTGTCGGAAATCTTAAGGGGGAACATTGGCTACACCTTC. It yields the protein CAWSVLSEILRGNIGYTF.